This T cell receptor beta chain was found in a study of technical replicates of blood from a handful of donors. Germline V gene sequence: CDR1 MNHEY, CDR2 SMNVEV (reference sequence). This CDR3 contains 14 residues. Trimming removed 8 bases from V and 3 bases from J, with 17 bases in between. Using immunoSEQ multiplex PCR, the repertoire was profiled, and TCRdb retains in-frame clones only, with some absent. The sample holds tens of thousands of clones, around 89% seen once. The clonotype comes from a human donor in good health. Some clones in this sample may be carry-over from other donors' samples. Specimen: PBMCs. The J gene is TRBJ2-7, the V gene TRBV27, with D hard to call. The CDR3 coding sequence is TGTGCCAGCTCCTATTCTTCTCTTGGCTACGAGCAGTACTTC. Protein product: CASSYSSLGYEQYF.